A selection of T cell receptor beta chains follows, all from one sample in a study of T cells in Graves' hyperthyroidism and ophthalmopathy. TCRdb fed the multiplex PCR reads into MiXCR, producing one record per CDR3 protein. The table shows about 560,000 distinct CDR3 sequences, with over 15% occurring only once. The sequencing sample was made of blood. These receptors were collected from a woman between 18 and 30 years old with Graves' hyperthyroidism. Both conserved end residues are part of each CDR3. Each record gives: J gene, D gene, V gene, clone size, CDR3 protein, CDR3 DNA. A D gene is named only where the DNA matches it firmly. Where a row states a size, it is once, few, many or the class of an expanded clone; other rows omit it.

TRBJ2-2,.,TRBV7-2,few,CASSLSWKRSGELFF,TGTGCCAGCAGCTTAAGTTGGAAGAGGTCCGGGGAGCTGTTTTTT
TRBJ2-2,TRBD2,TRBV12-3/TRBV12-4,.,CAQLAGAGELFF,TGTGCGCAGCTAGCGGGAGCCGGGGAGCTGTTTTTT
TRBJ2-5,.,TRBV7-2,many,CASRETPVGTQYF,TGTGCCAGCAGAGAGACCCCGGTCGGGACCCAGTACTTC
TRBJ2-7,.,TRBV11-2,many,CASSFTASSEQYF,TGTGCCAGCAGCTTCACAGCCAGCTCCGAGCAGTACTTC
TRBJ1-5,TRBD1,TRBV4-1,.,CASSSPGGAGNQPQHF,TGCGCCAGCAGCTCTCCAGGGGGCGCCGGCAATCAGCCCCAGCATTTT
TRBJ2-5,.,TRBV20-1,many,CSASRLAQETQYF,TGCAGTGCCTCGAGGCTAGCGCAAGAGACCCAGTACTTC
TRBJ2-1,.,TRBV20-1,.,CSALRDTSYNEQFF,TGCAGTGCTCTCCGGGACACCTCCTACAATGAGCAGTTCTTC
TRBJ2-7,.,TRBV20-1,few,CSATPVPGKKGSYEQYF,TGCAGTGCCACTCCGGTGCCGGGTAAGAAAGGGTCCTACGAGCAGTACTTC
TRBJ2-1,.,TRBV6-1,many,CASNTGGYNEQFF,TGTGCCAGCAACACCGGGGGTTACAATGAGCAGTTCTTC
TRBJ2-7,TRBD1,TRBV7-9,.,CASSKPTGGYEQYF,TGTGCCAGCAGCAAACCGACAGGGGGCTACGAGCAGTACTTC
TRBJ2-3,TRBD1,TRBV29-1,.,CSVSDRGSMYTQYF,TGCAGCGTTTCGGACAGGGGGTCGATGTATACGCAGTATTTT
TRBJ1-1,TRBD1,TRBV19,.,CASSERTGVASYAFF,TGTGCCAGTAGTGAAAGGACAGGGGTGGCGAGCTACGCTTTCTTT
TRBJ1-1,TRBD1,TRBV5-1,few,CASMGQGATEAFF,TGCGCCAGTATGGGACAGGGAGCCACTGAAGCTTTCTTT
TRBJ1-2,.,TRBV6-1,.,CASALGYGYTF,TGTGCCAGCGCCCTTGGGTATGGCTACACCTTC
TRBJ2-5,TRBD2,TRBV7-2,.,CASSVSGGAGLETQYF,TGTGCCAGCAGCGTTAGCGGGGGGGCCGGGTTGGAGACCCAGTACTTC
TRBJ1-2,.,TRBV6-5,.,CASSYGEGDRANYGYTF,TGTGCCAGCAGTTACGGGGAGGGAGATAGAGCTAACTATGGCTACACCTTC
TRBJ2-5,TRBD1,TRBV7-2,.,CASSRDRDETQYF,TGTGCCAGCAGCAGGGACAGGGATGAGACCCAGTACTTC
TRBJ2-6,TRBD1,TRBV10-3,many,CATGDRVSSGANVLTF,TGTGCCACAGGGGACAGGGTCAGCTCTGGGGCCAACGTCCTGACTTTC
TRBJ2-1,.,TRBV7-2,few,CASSTRVLGDRGSDEQFF,TGTGCCAGCAGCACTAGAGTGTTGGGGGATAGAGGGAGCGATGAGCAGTTCTTC